One and the same sample provided the 4 T cell receptor beta chains below, sequenced in a study of blood T cells in healthy people across ages (dated by TCRdb to 2015 to 2017). The method behind the library was 5' RACE. TCRdb records Illumina HiSeq 2500 as the sequencer. A second roughly 7 to 11 cycle PCR used a sample-barcoded 5' primer and a J-beta primer mix. Starting from the raw public reads, TCRdb applied fastp trimming at Q25, assembled clones with MiXCR and retained in-frame beta chains. CDR3 protein sequences are deduplicated, and each keeps its most common genes and DNA. Within this sample are about 1.5 million distinct CDR3 sequences, with approximately 43% of them counted one time only. In total, the top ten clones hold approximately 4% of the sample. The sample taken for sequencing was blood. These TCRs come from a woman aged 18-29 years in good health.

This clonotype was detected a few times. The rearrangement joins TRBV30 to TRBJ2-7; tentatively, D is TRBD1 (5 bases). The V gene lost 1 base and the J gene lost 2 bases, with 18 bases spanning the gap. CDR3 length equals 16 residues. The germline gives CDR1 GTSNPN, CDR2 SVGIG (reference sequence). The DNA of the CDR3 is TGTGCCTGGAGTGCCAGTGGGGCCTATAAGGCCTACGAGCAGTACTTC. Translation gives CAWSASGAYKAYEQYF.

The table lists this clonotype with a few counts. The chain combines TRBV4-3 with TRBJ2-1; D is perhaps TRBD1 (6 bases). Trimming shortened V by 8 bases and J by 8 bases, and 13 bases separated the two germline ends. The CDR3 is made up of 12 amino acids. In germline, CDR1 is LGHNA, CDR2 YSLEER. The CDR3 DNA reads TGCGCCAGCGGAGAAGGGGGTGATGAGCAGTTCTTC. Its translation is CASGEGGDEQFF.

This clonotype was seen at least ten times. J is TRBJ2-3 and V is TRBV4-3, with 10 nucleotides matching TRBD1. The CDR3 sequence is 16 residues long. The germline gives CDR1 LGHNA, CDR2 YSLEER. V shed 0 bases, J shed 4 bases, and the junction held 4 bases outside the gene matches. CDR3 in amino acids: CASSQDRGQGSDTQYF. DNA of the CDR3: TGCGCCAGCAGCCAAGATCGGGGACAGGGGTCAGATACGCAGTATTTT.

This clonotype was counted a single time. This chain links TRBV5-4 with TRBJ1-2; no clear D gene. V was cut by 1 base and J by 3 bases, with 10 bases left in between. The CDR3 is 14 amino acids. Germline V gives CDR1 SGHNT, CDR2 YYREEE (reference sequence). The CDR3 DNA reads TGTGCCAGCAGCTTGCGGTTTGGGTACTATGGCTACACCTTC. This sequence encodes CASSLRFGYYGYTF.